These 30 T cell receptor beta chains share one sample of origin, sequenced in a study of graft-versus-host responses after intestinal transplantation. Clones were sequenced by immunoSEQ multiplex PCR, and TCRdb holds only the in-frame ones, with some missing. The profile shows 4,000 to 5,500 clones, about three quarters of them singletons. Intraepithelial lymphocytes and lamina propria lymphocytes were released through processing of graft tissue. The source was ileum tissue, collected about 18 weeks after intestinal transplantation. The receptors stem from a human patient who received an intestinal transplant, so some T cells may come from the graft donor.

This chain uses TRBV6-1 with TRBJ2-3; no clear D. The CDR3 is made up of 11 amino acids. The germline gives CDR1 MNHNS, CDR2 SASEGT. Trimming took 5 bases from V and 5 from J, leaving 5 bases between them. CDR3: CASSPGDTQYF. CDR3 DNA sequence: TGTGCCAGCAGTCCGGGAGATACGCAGTATTTT.

The rearrangement joins TRBV19 to TRBJ1-2; D not certain. This CDR3 comprises 14 residues. V was clipped by 6 bases and J by 8 bases, with 19 bases between them. Per the germline V gene, CDR1 is LNHDA and CDR2 is SQIVND (reference sequence). The CDR3 reads CASRFRASGSGYTF. In DNA form, the CDR3 reads TGTGCCAGTAGATTCCGGGCTTCGGGATCCGGCTACACCTTC. Full variable domain (remainder filled in from reference TRBV19 and TRBJ1-2): DGGITQSPKYLFRKEGQNVTLSCEQNLNHDAMYWYRQDPGQGLRLIYYSQIVNDFQKGDIAEGYSVSREKKESFPLTVTSAQKNPTAFYLCASRFRASGSGYTFGSGTRLTVV.

The sample holds one count of this clone. The CDR3 DNA is TGTGCCAGTACCCCCGATCGGGGCAATGAGCAGTTCTTC. As protein: CASTPDRGNEQFF. The chain joins TRBV6-6 to TRBJ2-1; a weak D match, TRBD2 (5 bases). CDR1 and CDR2 (germline): MNHNY, SVGAGI (reference sequence). Trimming cost V 9 bases and J 6 bases, with 15 bases left between them. The length of the CDR3 is 13 residues.

This clone turned up a few times. The V call is TRBV25-1, the J call TRBJ1-3; D uncertain. V lost 8 bases and J lost 0, with 14 bases in between. The germline V gene encodes CDR1 MGHDK and CDR2 SYGVNS. The CDR3 loop spans 15 amino acids. CDR3 amino acids: CASSPASHSGNTIYF. The CDR3 DNA sequence: TGTGCCAGCTCCCCAGCCAGCCACTCTGGAAACACCATATATTTT.

This chain uses TRBV5-4 with TRBJ1-2; the D is unclear. Trimming took 0 bases from V and 8 from J, leaving 11 bases between them. Per germline, CDR1 SGHNT and CDR2 YYREEE (reference sequence). CDR3 length equals 13 residues. The CDR3 region is CASSLVGRRGYTF. As DNA, the CDR3 is TGTGCCAGCAGCTTGGTAGGTCGCAGAGGCTACACCTTC.

This clone has only one observation. The chain joins TRBV4-1 to TRBJ2-7; D could derive from TRBD1 or TRBD2 (5 bases each). The germline V and J ends were trimmed by 1 base and 9 bases, with 13 bases remaining between them. This CDR3 has 13 amino acids. CDR1 and CDR2 from the germline V gene are MGHRA and YSYEKL. CDR3: CASSQARGWVQYF. The DNA of the CDR3 is TGCGCCAGCAGCCAAGCCCGGGGCTGGGTGCAGTACTTC.

The chain recombines TRBV27 with TRBJ1-1, with TRBD1 as a possible D gene (5 bases). The CDR3 loop spans 14 amino acids. V dropped 2 bases and J dropped 5 bases, with 12 bases sitting between them. The germline CDR1 and CDR2 sequences are MNHEY and SMNVEV (reference sequence). The CDR3 DNA sequence: TGTGCCAGCAGTTTAGGGGGTATTCGGACTGAAGCTTTCTTT. This encodes CASSLGGIRTEAFF.

The rearrangement uses TRBV10-3 and TRBJ2-1; D is perhaps TRBD1 (6 bases). Germline-derived CDR1 and CDR2 are ENHRY and SYGVKD. V dropped 3 bases and J dropped 6 bases, with 6 bases sitting between them. There are 12 residues in the CDR3. In nucleotides, the CDR3 is TGTGCCATCAGTGAACAGGGCAATGAGCAGTTCTTC. Protein product: CAISEQGNEQFF.

The V call is TRBV30, the J call TRBJ1-3, with D tentatively TRBD1 (5 bases). Deletions cut 3 bases from V and 0 bases from J, with 9 bases between. The germline V gene encodes CDR1 GTSNPN and CDR2 SVGIG (reference sequence). The CDR3 runs to 14 residues. The CDR3 nucleotides read TGTGCCTGGAGCGAGGGGAGCTCTGGAAACACCATATATTTT. Translating gives CAWSEGSSGNTIYF.

The chain has TRBV2 and TRBJ1-4; a possible D gene is TRBD1 (5 bases). CDR1 is SNHLY, CDR2 FYNNEI, per germline. V dropped 5 bases and J dropped 0 bases, with 16 bases sitting between them. The CDR3 consists of 17 residues. CDR3 amino acids: CASSKRGGEATNEKLFF. The CDR3 DNA sequence: TGTGCCAGCAGTAAAAGGGGAGGGGAGGCAACTAATGAAAAACTGTTTTTT.

J is TRBJ2-5 and V is TRBV5-6; TRBD1 matches 9 bases. V was pared by 0 bases and J by 1 base, with 10 bases of the junction left unmatched. The CDR3 runs 18 residues. The germline V gene encodes CDR1 SGHDT and CDR2 YYEEEE. CDR3 sequence (DNA): TGTGCCAGCAGCTTGGCCGGCACAGGGGGCGTGATCCAAGAGACCCAGTACTTC. The encoded protein is CASSLAGTGGVIQETQYF.

The V gene is TRBV5-6, the J gene TRBJ2-7; D is perhaps TRBD1 (5 bases). CDR3 length: 14 residues. CDR1 and CDR2 (germline): SGHDT, YYEEEE. V was clipped by 2 bases and J by 1 base, with 10 bases between them. CDR3 protein: CASSFGAGSYEQYF. CDR3 sequence (DNA): TGTGCCAGCAGCTTCGGAGCAGGGTCCTACGAGCAGTACTTC.

The chain uses TRBV4-1 and TRBJ2-5; TRBD2 matches at 8 bases. The CDR3 spans 18 residues. The V gene end was trimmed by 3 bases and the J gene end by 1 base; junction bases not matched to a gene: 13. Germline lookup yields CDR1 MGHRA and CDR2 YSYEKL. CDR3 nucleotide sequence: TGCGCCAGCAGCCAGGAAACTAGCGGACCACTACCCCAAGAGACCCAGTACTTC. Its protein product is CASSQETSGPLPQETQYF.

This clone was detected only once. This sequence joins TRBV6-1 and TRBJ2-5; 7 bases align to TRBD2. This CDR3 spans 12 amino acids. Germline V gives CDR1 MNHNS, CDR2 SASEGT. V gave up 7 bases and J gave up 6 bases; unmatched junction bases: 5. CDR3 in amino acids: CASTSGTQTQYF. The CDR3 region has the DNA TGTGCCAGCACTAGCGGCACGCAGACCCAGTACTTC.

V gene TRBV5-1 combines with J gene TRBJ1-5; weak D call: TRBD1 (6 bases). The CDR3 loop spans 15 amino acids. The V end lost 0 bases, the J end lost 3 bases, and 10 bases lay between the germline ends. Germline V gives CDR1 SGHRS, CDR2 YFSETQ. CDR3 protein: CASSLEAGDNQPQHF. The CDR3 bases are TGCGCCAGCAGCTTGGAGGCAGGGGACAATCAGCCCCAGCATTTT.

The genes are TRBV7-3 and TRBJ2-1; D not resolved. Trimming removed 5 bases at V and 1 base at J, with 12 bases between. Germline CDR1 reads SGHTA; CDR2 reads FQGTGA. CDR3 size: 15 residues. The DNA for the CDR3 is TGTGCCAGCAGCCCCTACCGCTTATCCTACAATGAGCAGTTCTTC. Protein: CASSPYRLSYNEQFF.

The chain has TRBV5-3 and TRBJ2-1, with 16 bases aligning to TRBD2. TRBV5-3 is an ORF, and what it does is uncertain. The CDR3 runs to 19 residues. The trim removed 3 bases at V and 4 bases at J, leaving 10 bases unmatched. In DNA, the CDR3 is TGTGCCAGAAGCTCCCCGGGACTAGCGGGAGGGCCCTGTTACAATGAGCAGTTCTTC. As protein: CARSSPGLAGGPCYNEQFF.

The V and J genes are TRBV18 and TRBJ1-5, with unresolved D. The CDR3 is 13 amino acids. Deletions cut 6 bases from V and 1 base from J, with 7 bases between. Per the germline V gene, CDR1 is KGHSH and CDR2 is LQKENI. CDR3 residues: CASSPESNQPQHF. The CDR3 nucleotides read TGTGCCAGCTCTCCGGAGAGCAATCAGCCCCAGCATTTT.

This clone was found a few times. This chain connects TRBV7-2 to TRBJ2-5, with TRBD1 matching 7 bases. Gene TRBJ2-7 matches the end of the DNA better, so the J call may be wrong. CDR3 size: 13 residues. The germline CDR1 and CDR2 sequences are SGHTA and FQGNSA. CDR3 residues: CASSRTGAHEQYF. The CDR3 DNA sequence: TGTGCCAGCAGCCGAACAGGGGCCCACGAGCAGTACTTC.

The chain is built from TRBV5-6 and TRBJ2-3, with TRBD2 identical over 9 bases. The V segment lost 2 bases and the J segment 6 bases; nucleotides outside the gene matches: 13. Germline CDR1 is SGHDT and CDR2 is YYEEEE. The CDR3 length is 17 residues. Here the CDR3 DNA reads TGTGCCAGCAGCTTCGTTTTGCGGGAGGGCGTCGTTGATACGCAGTATTTT. Protein product: CASSFVLREGVVDTQYF.

This clone was observed a few times. This chain uses TRBV11-3 with TRBJ2-3, with a possible D match to TRBD1 (6 bases). Trimming removed 1 base from V and 1 base from J, with 9 bases in between. Germline lookup yields CDR1 SGHNT and CDR2 YENEEA. The CDR3 totals 15 residues. The CDR3 DNA reads TGTGCCAGCAGCTTAGGAAGACAGGGCACAGATACGCAGTATTTT. It encodes CASSLGRQGTDTQYF.

This sequence joins TRBV10-2 and TRBJ2-1; TRBD2 matches 12 bases. V lost 2 bases to trimming and J lost 0 bases; unmatched junction nucleotides: 14. There are 21 residues in the CDR3. Germline CDR1 reads WSHSY; CDR2 reads SAAADI. CDR3 region: CASSEPRWGTSGWSSYNEQFF. The DNA for the CDR3 is TGCGCCAGCAGTGAGCCCAGGTGGGGGACTAGCGGGTGGAGCTCCTACAATGAGCAGTTCTTC.

The CDR3 DNA follows: TGTGCCAGCAGTGAACAGGGGGCTCTGTACGAGCAGTACTTC. Protein product: CASSEQGALYEQYF. This sequence joins TRBV6-1 and TRBJ2-7; 8 bases line up with TRBD1. Germline V lookup: CDR1 MNHNS, CDR2 SASEGT. V lost 2 bases and J lost 4; bases outside the gene matches: 4. The CDR3 loop spans 14 amino acids.

This chain uses TRBV9 with TRBJ2-2; D ambiguous. CDR1 is SGDLS, CDR2 YYNGEE, per germline. CDR3 length equals 18 residues. Trimming took 0 bases from V and 6 from J, leaving 21 bases between them. CDR3 in DNA: TGTGCCAGCAGCGTAGCTTTGGTAGTTACAAACTTCCCCGGGGAGCTGTTTTTT. Amino acid sequence: CASSVALVVTNFPGELFF.

In this sample, this clone turned up once. The J gene is TRBJ2-7, the V gene TRBV10-3; D is perhaps TRBD1 (5 bases). The V gene's germline CDR1 is ENHRY and CDR2 SYGVKD. V was pared by 10 bases and J by 4 bases, with 20 bases between. The CDR3 has 14 residues. For the CDR3, the DNA is TGTGCCAGCACCGGACAACCCAGACCATACGAGCAGTACTTC. Encoded protein: CASTGQPRPYEQYF.

This clone turned up a few times. The chain carries TRBV5-1 and TRBJ2-3; 12 nucleotides match TRBD2. Trimming at V came to 2 bases and at J to 0 bases, leaving 4 bases not matched to a gene. Per germline, CDR1 SGHRS and CDR2 YFSETQ. This CDR3 has 17 amino acids. The CDR3, as DNA: TGCGCCAGCAGCTTTCTAGCGGGGGGGCCAAGCACAGATACGCAGTATTTT. It is translated as CASSFLAGGPSTDTQYF. The entire variable domain, with the rest obtained from reference TRBV5-1 and TRBJ2-3, is as follows: KAGVTQTPRYLIKTRGQQVTLSCSPISGHRSVSWYQQTPGQGLQFLFEYFSETQRNKGNFPGRFSGRQFSNSRSEMNVSTLELGDSALYLCASSFLAGGPSTDTQYFGPGTRLTVL.

This chain links TRBV7-9 with TRBJ2-7; the D gene could be TRBD1 or TRBD2 (5 bases each). V lost 4 bases, J lost 0 bases, and 13 bases lay in between. The CDR3 runs 15 residues. Germline loops: CDR1 SEHNR, CDR2 FQNEAQ (reference sequence). The DNA of the CDR3 is TGTGCCAGCAGCTCCACTAGGGGACGCTCCTACGAGCAGTACTTC. This gives the protein CASSSTRGRSYEQYF.

CDR3 nucleotide sequence: TGTGCCAGCAGCCAAAGACAGGGGCGCGAGCAGTACTTC. The encoded protein is CASSQRQGREQYF. The chain employs TRBV14 and TRBJ2-7; 8 bases fit TRBD1. Germline CDR1 is SGHDN and CDR2 is FVKESK. J gave up 6 bases and V 2 bases, and 3 bases lay outside the gene matches. This CDR3 contains 13 residues.

The chain couples TRBV4-3 to TRBJ2-5, with a tentative D call TRBD1 (5 bases). V lost 0 bases and J 5 bases, leaving 13 bases between the germline ends. Germline assignment: CDR1 LGHNA and CDR2 YSLEER. The CDR3 totals 15 residues. CDR3 bases: TGCGCCAGCAGCCAAGATTCCCAGGGCGCGGAGACCCAGTACTTC. Residues: CASSQDSQGAETQYF.

Written as DNA, the CDR3 is TGCGCCAGCAGTCATCCACAGGGGGGCCGTTACCCTCAGTACTTC. Translation gives CASSHPQGGRYPQYF. This chain links TRBV23-1 with TRBJ2-5; the match to TRBD1 covers 8 bases. TRBV23-1 is classed as an ORF, of uncertain function. V was clipped by 3 bases and J by 11 bases; unmatched bases: 14. This CDR3 comprises 15 residues.